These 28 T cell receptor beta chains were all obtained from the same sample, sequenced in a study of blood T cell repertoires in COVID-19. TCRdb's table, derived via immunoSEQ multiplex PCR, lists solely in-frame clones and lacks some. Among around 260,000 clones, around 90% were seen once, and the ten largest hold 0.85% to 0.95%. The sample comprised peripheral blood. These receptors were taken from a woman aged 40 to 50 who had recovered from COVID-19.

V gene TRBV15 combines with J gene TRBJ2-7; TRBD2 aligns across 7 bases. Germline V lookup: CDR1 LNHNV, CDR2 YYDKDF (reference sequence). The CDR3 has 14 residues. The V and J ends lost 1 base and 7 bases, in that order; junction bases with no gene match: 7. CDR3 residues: CATSRAGAGGEQYF. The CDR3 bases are TGTGCCACCAGCAGAGCTGGGGCCGGGGGGGAGCAGTACTTC.

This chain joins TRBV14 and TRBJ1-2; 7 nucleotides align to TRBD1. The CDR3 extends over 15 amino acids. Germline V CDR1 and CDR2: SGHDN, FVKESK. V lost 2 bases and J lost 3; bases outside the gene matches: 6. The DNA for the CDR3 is TGTGCCAGCAGCCAAATGGTAGGGGGCTACTATGGCTACACCTTC. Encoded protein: CASSQMVGGYYGYTF.

CDR3 in DNA: TGTGCCAGCACCGACGGACAGATGATTCAGACCCAGTACTTC. This translates into CASTDGQMIQTQYF. V gene TRBV6-5 combines with J gene TRBJ2-5; D may be TRBD1 (6 bases). Trimming pared 7 bases from V and 6 bases from J, leaving 18 bases between. Germline loops: CDR1 MNHEY, CDR2 SVGAGI. CDR3 length equals 14 residues.

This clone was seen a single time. The CDR3 DNA is TGTGCCAGCAGGGGGACAGGGGGCTTGTACGAGCAGTACTTC. Protein product: CASRGTGGLYEQYF. The genes are TRBV2 and TRBJ2-7; TRBD1 aligns across 12 bases. Germline CDR1 is SNHLY and CDR2 is FYNNEI. The CDR3 contains 14 residues. After removal of 6 bases from V and 4 bases from J, the junction contained 4 bases not matched to a gene. The full variable domain, completed using reference TRBV2 and TRBJ2-7, is EPEVTQTPSHQVTQMGQEVILRCVPISNHLYFYWYRQILGQKVEFLVSFYNNEISEKSEIFDDQFSVERPDGSNFTLKIRSTKLEDSAMYFCASRGTGGLYEQYFGPGTRLTVT.

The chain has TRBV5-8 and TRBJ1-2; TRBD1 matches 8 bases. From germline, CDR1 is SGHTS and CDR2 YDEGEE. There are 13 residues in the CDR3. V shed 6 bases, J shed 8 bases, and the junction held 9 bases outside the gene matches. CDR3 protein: CASTAQGAQGYTF. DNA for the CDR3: TGTGCCAGCACCGCCCAGGGGGCGCAAGGCTACACCTTC.

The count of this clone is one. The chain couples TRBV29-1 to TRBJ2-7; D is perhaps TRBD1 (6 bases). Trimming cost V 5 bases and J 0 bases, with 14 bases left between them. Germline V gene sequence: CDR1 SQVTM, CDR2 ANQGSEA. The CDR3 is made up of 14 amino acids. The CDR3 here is CSVRAQGSSYEQYF. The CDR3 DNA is TGCAGCGTTCGGGCCCAGGGGTCCTCCTACGAGCAGTACTTC.

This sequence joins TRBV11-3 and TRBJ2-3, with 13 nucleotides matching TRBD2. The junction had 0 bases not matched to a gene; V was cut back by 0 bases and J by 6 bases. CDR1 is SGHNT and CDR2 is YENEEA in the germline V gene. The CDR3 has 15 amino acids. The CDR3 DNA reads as TGTGCCAGCAGCTTAGAGACTAGCGGGAGGGATACGCAGTATTTT. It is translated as CASSLETSGRDTQYF. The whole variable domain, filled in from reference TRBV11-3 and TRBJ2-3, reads EAGVVQSPRYKIIEKKQPVAFWCNPISGHNTLYWYLQNLGQGPELLIRYENEEAVDDSQLPKDRFSAERLKGVDSTLKIQPAELGDSAVYLCASSLETSGRDTQYFGPGTRLTVL.

CDR3 sequence reads: CASSQAFPYEQYF. The CDR3 DNA sequence: TGTGCCAGCAGCCAGGCATTCCCCTACGAGCAGTACTTC. The rearrangement links TRBV14 to TRBJ2-7; D remains ambiguous. The CDR3 spans 13 residues. Germline V gives CDR1 SGHDN, CDR2 FVKESK. V was cut by 3 bases and J by 2 bases, with 8 bases left in between.

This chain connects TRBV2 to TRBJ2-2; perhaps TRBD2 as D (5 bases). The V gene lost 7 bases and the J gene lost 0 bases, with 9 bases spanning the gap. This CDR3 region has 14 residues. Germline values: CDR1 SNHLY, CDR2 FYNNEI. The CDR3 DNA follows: TGTGCCAGCAAAGGGAGCCCGAACACCGGGGAGCTGTTTTTT. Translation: CASKGSPNTGELFF.

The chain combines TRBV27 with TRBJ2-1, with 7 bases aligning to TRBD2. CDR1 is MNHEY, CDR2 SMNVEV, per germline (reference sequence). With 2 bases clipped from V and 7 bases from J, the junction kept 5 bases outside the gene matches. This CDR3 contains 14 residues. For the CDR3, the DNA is TGTGCCAGCAGTTTAGAGGGAGGGCCGAATGAGCAGTTCTTC. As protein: CASSLEGGPNEQFF.

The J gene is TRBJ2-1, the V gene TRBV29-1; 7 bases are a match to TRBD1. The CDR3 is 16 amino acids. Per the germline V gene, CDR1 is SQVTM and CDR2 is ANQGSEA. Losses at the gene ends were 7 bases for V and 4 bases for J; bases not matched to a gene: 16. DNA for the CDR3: TGCAGCGCAAGAGGACAGGCGCCGACCCTTTACAATGAGCAGTTCTTC. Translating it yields CSARGQAPTLYNEQFF.

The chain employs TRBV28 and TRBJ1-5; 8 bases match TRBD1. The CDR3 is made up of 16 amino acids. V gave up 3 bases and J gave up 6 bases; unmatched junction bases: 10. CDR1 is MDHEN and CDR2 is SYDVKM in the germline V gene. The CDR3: CASSLGGGQGFQPQHF. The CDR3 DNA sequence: TGTGCCAGCAGTTTGGGGGGCGGACAGGGCTTTCAGCCCCAGCATTTT.

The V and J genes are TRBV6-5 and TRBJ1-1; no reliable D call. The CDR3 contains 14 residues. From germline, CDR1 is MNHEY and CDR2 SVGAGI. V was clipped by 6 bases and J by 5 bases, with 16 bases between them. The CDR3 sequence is CASSTGRVGTEAFF. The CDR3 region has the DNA TGTGCCAGCAGCACCGGGAGGGTCGGGACTGAAGCTTTCTTT.

The CDR3 region has the DNA TGTGCCATCAGGGGGACTAGCAGGTTGGGAGATACGCAGTATTTT. Translated: CAIRGTSRLGDTQYF. The genes are TRBV10-3 and TRBJ2-3; 9 positions match TRBD2. V lost 6 bases, J lost 5 bases, and 9 bases stayed unmatched. The CDR3 extends over 15 amino acids. In germline, CDR1 is ENHRY, CDR2 SYGVKD.

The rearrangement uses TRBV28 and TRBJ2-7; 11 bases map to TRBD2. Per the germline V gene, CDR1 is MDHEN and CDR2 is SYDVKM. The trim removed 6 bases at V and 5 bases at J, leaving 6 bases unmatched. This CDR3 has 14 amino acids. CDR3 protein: CASRVAGGSDEQYF. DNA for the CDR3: TGTGCCAGCAGAGTAGCGGGAGGGTCCGACGAGCAGTACTTC.

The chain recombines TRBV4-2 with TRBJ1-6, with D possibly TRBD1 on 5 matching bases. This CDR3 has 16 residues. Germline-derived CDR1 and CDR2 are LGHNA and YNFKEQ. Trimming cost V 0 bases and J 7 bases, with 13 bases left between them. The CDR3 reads CASSQDPGEGNSPLHF. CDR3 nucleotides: TGTGCCAGCAGCCAAGATCCGGGGGAGGGAAATTCACCCCTCCACTTT.

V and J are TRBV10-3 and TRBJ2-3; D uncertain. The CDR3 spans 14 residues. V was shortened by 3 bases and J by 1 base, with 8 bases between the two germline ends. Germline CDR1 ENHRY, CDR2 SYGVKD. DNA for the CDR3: TGTGCCATCAGTGATCCCTCTGGCACAGATACGCAGTATTTT. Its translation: CAISDPSGTDTQYF.

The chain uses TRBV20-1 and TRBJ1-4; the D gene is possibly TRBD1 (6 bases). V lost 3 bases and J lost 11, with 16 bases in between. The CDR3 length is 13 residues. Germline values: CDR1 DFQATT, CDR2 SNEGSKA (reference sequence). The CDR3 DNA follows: TGCAGTGCTAGTTTGGCAGGGGCGGAGAAACTGTTTTTT. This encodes CSASLAGAEKLFF.

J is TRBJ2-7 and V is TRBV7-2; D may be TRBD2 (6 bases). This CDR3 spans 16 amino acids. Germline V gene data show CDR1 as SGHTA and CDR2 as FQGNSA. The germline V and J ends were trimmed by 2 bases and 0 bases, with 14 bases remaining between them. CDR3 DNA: TGTGCCAGCAGCTTAACGGGGGAGAGGGGCTCCTACGAGCAGTACTTC. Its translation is CASSLTGERGSYEQYF.

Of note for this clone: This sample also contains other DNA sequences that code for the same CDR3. CDR3 sequence reads: CASSQGLARTDTQYF. The CDR3 region has the DNA TGTGCCAGCAGTCAGGGACTAGCGCGCACAGATACGCAGTATTTT. The genes are TRBV3-1 (or the pseudogene TRBV3-2) and TRBJ2-3; 10 bases align to TRBD2. V shed 6 bases, J shed 1 base, and the junction held 4 bases outside the gene matches. Germline loops: CDR1 LGHDT, CDR2 YNNKEL (reference sequence). The CDR3 contains 15 residues.

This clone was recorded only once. CDR3 DNA sequence: TGTGCCAGCAGCCCCAGCCCTGGACAGGTCCCCTGGGACGAGCAGTACTTC. As protein: CASSPSPGQVPWDEQYF. V and J are TRBV7-9 and TRBJ2-7, with 7 bases that match TRBD1. The germline V gene has CDR1 SEHNR and CDR2 FQNEAQ (reference sequence). The CDR3 sequence is 17 residues long. The trim removed 5 bases at V and 5 bases at J, leaving 18 bases unmatched.

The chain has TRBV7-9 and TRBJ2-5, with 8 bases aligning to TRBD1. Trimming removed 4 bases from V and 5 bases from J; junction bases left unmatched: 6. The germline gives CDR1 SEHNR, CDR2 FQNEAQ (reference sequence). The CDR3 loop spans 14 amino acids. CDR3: CASSSGQGEETQYF. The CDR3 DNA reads TGTGCCAGCAGCTCCGGACAGGGCGAGGAGACCCAGTACTTC.

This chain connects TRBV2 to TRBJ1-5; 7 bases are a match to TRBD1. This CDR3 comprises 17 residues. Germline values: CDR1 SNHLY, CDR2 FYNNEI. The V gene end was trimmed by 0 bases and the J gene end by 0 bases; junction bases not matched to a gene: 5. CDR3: CASSEARDSASNQPQHF. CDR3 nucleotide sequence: TGTGCCAGCAGTGAAGCGCGGGACAGTGCTAGCAATCAGCCCCAGCATTTT. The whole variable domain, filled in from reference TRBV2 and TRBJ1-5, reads EPEVTQTPSHQVTQMGQEVILRCVPISNHLYFYWYRQILGQKVEFLVSFYNNEISEKSEIFDDQFSVERPDGSNFTLKIRSTKLEDSAMYFCASSEARDSASNQPQHFGDGTRLSIL.

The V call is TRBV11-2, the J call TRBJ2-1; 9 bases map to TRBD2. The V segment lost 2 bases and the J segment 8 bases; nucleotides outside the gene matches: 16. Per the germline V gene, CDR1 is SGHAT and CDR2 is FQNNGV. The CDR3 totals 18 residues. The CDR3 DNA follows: TGTGCCAGCAGCTTACGCCCTTATAGAGCGGGAGGTAATGATGAGCAGTTCTTC. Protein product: CASSLRPYRAGGNDEQFF.

Here the CDR3 reads CASEGDRGPFEQYF. The CDR3, as DNA: TGTGCCTCGGAGGGGGACAGGGGGCCTTTCGAGCAGTACTTC. V is TRBV30 and J is TRBJ2-7; TRBD1 matches at 12 bases. V shed 7 bases and J 6 bases; nucleotides not matched to a gene: 10. The CDR3 totals 14 residues. In germline, CDR1 is GTSNPN, CDR2 SVGIG (reference sequence). The variable domain in full, completed from reference TRBV30 and TRBJ2-7, reads SQTIHQWPATLVQPVGSPLSLECTVEGTSNPNLYWYRQAAGRGLQLLFYSVGIGQISSEVPQNLSASRPQDRQFILSSKKLLLSDSGFYLCASEGDRGPFEQYFGPGTRLTVT.

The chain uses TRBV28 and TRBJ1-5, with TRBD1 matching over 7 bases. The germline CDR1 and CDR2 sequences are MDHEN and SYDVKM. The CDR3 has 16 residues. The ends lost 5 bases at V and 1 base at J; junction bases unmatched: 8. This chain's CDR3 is CASSARQGASNQPQHF. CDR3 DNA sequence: TGTGCCAGCAGTGCCCGACAGGGAGCGAGCAATCAGCCCCAGCATTTT.

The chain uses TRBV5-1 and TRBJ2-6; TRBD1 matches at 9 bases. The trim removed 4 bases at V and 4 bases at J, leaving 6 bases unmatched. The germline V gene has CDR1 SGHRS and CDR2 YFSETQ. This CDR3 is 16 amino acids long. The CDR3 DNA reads TGCGCCAGCAGCGACGGACAGGGGACGGGGGCCAACGTCCTGACTTTC. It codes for CASSDGQGTGANVLTF.

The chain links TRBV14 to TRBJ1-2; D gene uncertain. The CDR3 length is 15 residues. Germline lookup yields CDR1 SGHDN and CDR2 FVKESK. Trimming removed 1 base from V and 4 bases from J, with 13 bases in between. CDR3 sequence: CASSQGEGLLYGYTF. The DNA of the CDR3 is TGTGCCAGCAGCCAAGGGGAGGGCCTCCTCTATGGCTACACCTTC.